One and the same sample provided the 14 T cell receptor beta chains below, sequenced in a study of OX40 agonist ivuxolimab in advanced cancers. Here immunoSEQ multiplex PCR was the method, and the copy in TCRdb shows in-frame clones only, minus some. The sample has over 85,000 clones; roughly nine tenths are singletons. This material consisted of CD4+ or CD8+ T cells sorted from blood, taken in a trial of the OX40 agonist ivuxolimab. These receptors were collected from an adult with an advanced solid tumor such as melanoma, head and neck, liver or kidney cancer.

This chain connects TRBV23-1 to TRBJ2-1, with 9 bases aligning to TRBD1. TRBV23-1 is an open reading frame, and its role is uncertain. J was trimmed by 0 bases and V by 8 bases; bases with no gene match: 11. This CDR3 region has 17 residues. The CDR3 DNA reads TGCGCCAGCGGGGGGGACAGGGAGTTACCCTCCTACAATGAGCAGTTCTTC. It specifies CASGGDRELPSYNEQFF.

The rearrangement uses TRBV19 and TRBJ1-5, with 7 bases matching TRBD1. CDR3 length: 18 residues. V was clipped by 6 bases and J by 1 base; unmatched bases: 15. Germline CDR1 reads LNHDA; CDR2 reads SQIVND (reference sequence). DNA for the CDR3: TGTGCCAGTAGGGGTCGGGTGACAGGGAGTGGGAGCAATCAGCCCCAGCATTTT. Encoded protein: CASRGRVTGSGSNQPQHF.

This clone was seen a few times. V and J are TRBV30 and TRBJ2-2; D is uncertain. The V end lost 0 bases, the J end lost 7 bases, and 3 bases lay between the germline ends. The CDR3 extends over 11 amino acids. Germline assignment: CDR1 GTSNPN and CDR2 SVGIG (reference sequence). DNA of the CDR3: TGTGCCTGGAGTGTCGGCGGGGAGCTGTTTTTT. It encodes CAWSVGGELFF.

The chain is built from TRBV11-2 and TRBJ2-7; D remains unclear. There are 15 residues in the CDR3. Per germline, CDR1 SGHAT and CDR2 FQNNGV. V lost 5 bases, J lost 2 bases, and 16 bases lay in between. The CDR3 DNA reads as TGTGCCAGCAGCACCGAGAGACTGGGAACCTACGAGCAGTACTTC. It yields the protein CASSTERLGTYEQYF.

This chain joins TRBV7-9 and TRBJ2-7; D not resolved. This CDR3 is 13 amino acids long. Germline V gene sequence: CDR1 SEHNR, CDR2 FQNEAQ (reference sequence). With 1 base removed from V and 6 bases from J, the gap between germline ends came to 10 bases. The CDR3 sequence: CASSLVGEGEQYF. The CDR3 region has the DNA TGTGCCAGCAGCTTAGTTGGGGAAGGCGAGCAGTACTTC.

The CDR3 region has the DNA TGTGCCAGCAGCGTAGTCGGGACGGTGAACACTGAAGCTTTCTTT. Its protein product is CASSVVGTVNTEAFF. The chain is built from TRBV9 and TRBJ1-1; tentative D call: TRBD1 (5 bases). This CDR3 comprises 15 residues. V lost 0 bases and J lost 0, with 9 bases in between. Germline values: CDR1 SGDLS, CDR2 YYNGEE.

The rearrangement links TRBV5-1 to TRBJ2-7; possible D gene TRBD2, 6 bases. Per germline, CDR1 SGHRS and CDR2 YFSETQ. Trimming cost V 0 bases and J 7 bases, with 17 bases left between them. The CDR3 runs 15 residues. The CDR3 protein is CASSLAGREAGEQYF. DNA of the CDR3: TGCGCCAGCAGCTTGGCCGGCAGGGAGGCTGGGGAGCAGTACTTC.

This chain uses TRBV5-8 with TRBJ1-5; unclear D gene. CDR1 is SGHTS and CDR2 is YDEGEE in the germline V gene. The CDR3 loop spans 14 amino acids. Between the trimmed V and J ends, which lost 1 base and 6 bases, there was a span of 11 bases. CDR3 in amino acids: CASSLQADIQPQHF. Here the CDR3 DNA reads TGTGCCAGCAGCTTGCAAGCTGACATTCAGCCCCAGCATTTT.

This CDR3 reads CASSPLTGELFF. DNA for the CDR3: TGTGCCAGCAGCCCGCTCACCGGGGAGCTGTTTTTT. The V and J genes are TRBV7-6 and TRBJ2-2; D is uncertain. The CDR3 totals 12 residues. V was clipped by 5 bases and J by 4 bases, with 5 bases between them. The germline gives CDR1 SGHVS, CDR2 FNYEAQ.

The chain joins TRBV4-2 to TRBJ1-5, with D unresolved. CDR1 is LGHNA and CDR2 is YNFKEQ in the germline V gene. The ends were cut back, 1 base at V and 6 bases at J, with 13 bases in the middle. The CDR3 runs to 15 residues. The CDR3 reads CASSQGTEGFQPQHF. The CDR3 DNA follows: TGTGCCAGCAGCCAAGGTACCGAGGGATTTCAGCCCCAGCATTTT.

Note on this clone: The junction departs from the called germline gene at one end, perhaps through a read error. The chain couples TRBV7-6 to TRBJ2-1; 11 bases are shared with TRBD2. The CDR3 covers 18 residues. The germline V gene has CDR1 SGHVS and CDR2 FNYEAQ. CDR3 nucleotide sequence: TGTGCCAGCAGCTTCACTAGCGGGGGTATATACTCCTACAATGAGCAGCTCTTC. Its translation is CASSFTSGGIYSYNEQLF.

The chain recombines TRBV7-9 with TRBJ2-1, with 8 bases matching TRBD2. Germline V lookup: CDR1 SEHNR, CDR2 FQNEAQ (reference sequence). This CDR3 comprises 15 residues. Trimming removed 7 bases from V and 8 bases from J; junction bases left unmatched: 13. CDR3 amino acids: CASTLGGGGPYEQFF. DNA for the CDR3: TGTGCCAGCACCCTCGGGGGGGGAGGGCCCTATGAGCAGTTCTTC. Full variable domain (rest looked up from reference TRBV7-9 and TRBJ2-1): DTGVSQNPRHKITKRGQNVTFRCDPISEHNRLYWYRQTLGQGPEFLTYFQNEAQLEKSRLLSDRFSAERPKGSFSTLEIQRTEQGDSAMYLCASTLGGGGPYEQFFGPGTRLTVL.

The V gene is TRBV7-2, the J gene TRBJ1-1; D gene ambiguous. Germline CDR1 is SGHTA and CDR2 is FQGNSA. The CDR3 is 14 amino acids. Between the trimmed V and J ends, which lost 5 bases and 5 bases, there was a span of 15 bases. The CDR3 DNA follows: TGTGCCAGCAGCCAATCCCCGGGCGGGACTGAAGCTTTCTTT. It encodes CASSQSPGGTEAFF. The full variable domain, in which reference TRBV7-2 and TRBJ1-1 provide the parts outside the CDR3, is GAGVSQSPSNKVTEKGKDVELRCDPISGHTALYWYRQSLGQGLEFLIYFQGNSAPDKSGLPSDRFSAERTGGSVSTLTIQRTQQEDSAVYLCASSQSPGGTEAFFGQGTRLTVV.

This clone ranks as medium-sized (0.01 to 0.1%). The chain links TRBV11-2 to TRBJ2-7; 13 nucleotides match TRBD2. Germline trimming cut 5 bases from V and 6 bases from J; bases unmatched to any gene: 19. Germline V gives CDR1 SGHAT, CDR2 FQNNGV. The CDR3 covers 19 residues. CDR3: CASSPNNRGLAGESGEQYF. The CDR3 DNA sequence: TGTGCCAGCAGCCCAAACAATAGAGGACTAGCGGGAGAATCGGGCGAGCAGTACTTC. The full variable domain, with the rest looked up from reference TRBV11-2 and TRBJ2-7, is EAGVAQSPRYKIIEKRQSVAFWCNPISGHATLYWYQQILGQGPKLLIQFQNNGVVDDSQLPKDRFSAERLKGVDSTLKIQPAKLEDSAVYLCASSPNNRGLAGESGEQYFGPGTRLTVT.